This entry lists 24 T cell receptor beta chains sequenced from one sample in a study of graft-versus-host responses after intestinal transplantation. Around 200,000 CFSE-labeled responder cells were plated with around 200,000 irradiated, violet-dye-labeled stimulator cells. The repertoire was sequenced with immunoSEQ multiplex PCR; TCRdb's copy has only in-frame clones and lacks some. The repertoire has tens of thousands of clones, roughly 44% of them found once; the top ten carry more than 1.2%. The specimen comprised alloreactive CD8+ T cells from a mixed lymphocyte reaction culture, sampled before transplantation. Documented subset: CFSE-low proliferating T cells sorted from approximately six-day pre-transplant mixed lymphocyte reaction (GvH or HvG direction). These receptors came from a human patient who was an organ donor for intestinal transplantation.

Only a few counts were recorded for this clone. This chain's CDR3 is CASSLLTDTQYF. CDR3 in DNA: TGTGCCAGCAGCCTCCTCACAGATACGCAGTATTTT. The chain carries TRBV6-1 and TRBJ2-3; the D is unclear. The V gene's germline CDR1 is MNHNS and CDR2 SASEGT. Trimming took off 6 bases at V and 2 bases at J, with 6 bases between the two ends. The CDR3 runs to 12 residues.

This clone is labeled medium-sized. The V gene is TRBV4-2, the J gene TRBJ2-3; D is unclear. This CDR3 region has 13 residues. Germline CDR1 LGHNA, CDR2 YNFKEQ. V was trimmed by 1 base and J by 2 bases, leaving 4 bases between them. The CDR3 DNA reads TGTGCCAGCAGCCAAGGACCCACAGATACGCAGTATTTT. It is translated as CASSQGPTDTQYF.

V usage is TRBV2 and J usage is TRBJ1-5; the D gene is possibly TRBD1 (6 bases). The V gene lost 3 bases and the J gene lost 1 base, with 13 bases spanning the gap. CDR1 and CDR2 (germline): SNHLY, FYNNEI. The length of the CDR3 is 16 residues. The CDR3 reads CASSDRGVESNQPQHF. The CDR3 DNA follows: TGTGCCAGCAGTGACAGGGGAGTTGAGAGCAATCAGCCCCAGCATTTT.

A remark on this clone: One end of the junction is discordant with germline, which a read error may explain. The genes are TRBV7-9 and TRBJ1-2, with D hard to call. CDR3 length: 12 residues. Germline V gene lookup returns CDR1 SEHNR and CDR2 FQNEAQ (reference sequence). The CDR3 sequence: CASSGRGRPEVF. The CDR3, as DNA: TGTGCCAGCAGCGGGAGAGGCAGGCCCGAAGTCTTC. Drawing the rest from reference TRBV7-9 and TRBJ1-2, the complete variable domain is DTGVSQNPRHKITKRGQNVTFRCDPISEHNRLYWYRQTLGQGPEFLTYFQNEAQLEKSRLLSDRFSAERPKGSFSTLEIQRTEQGDSAMYLCASSGRGRPEVFGSGTRLTVV.

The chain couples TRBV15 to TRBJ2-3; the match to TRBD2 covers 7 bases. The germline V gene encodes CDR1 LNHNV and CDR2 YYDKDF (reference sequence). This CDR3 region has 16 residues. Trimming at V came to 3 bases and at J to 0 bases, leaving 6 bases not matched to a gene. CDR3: CATSSGAGPSTDTQYF. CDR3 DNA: TGTGCCACCAGCAGTGGAGCGGGACCAAGCACAGATACGCAGTATTTT.

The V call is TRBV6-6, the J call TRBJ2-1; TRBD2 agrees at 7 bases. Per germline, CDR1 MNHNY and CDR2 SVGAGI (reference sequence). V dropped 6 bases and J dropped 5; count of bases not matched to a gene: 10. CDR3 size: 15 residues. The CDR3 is CASSLTAGVNNEQFF. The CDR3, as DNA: TGTGCCAGCAGCCTAACCGCGGGAGTTAACAATGAGCAGTTCTTC.

The CDR3 region has the DNA TGTGCCGTCCGGGCGTTCGCAAGCAACTACGAGCAGTACTTC. This codes for CAVRAFASNYEQYF. This chain joins TRBV11-2 and TRBJ2-7, with D unresolved. This CDR3 comprises 14 residues. Germline CDR1 is SGHAT and CDR2 is FQNNGV. V dropped 11 bases and J dropped 3 bases, with 20 bases sitting between them. Looking up the rest from reference TRBV11-2 and TRBJ2-7 gives the full variable domain: EAGVAQSPRYKIIEKRQSVAFWCNPISGHATLYWYQQILGQGPKLLIQFQNNGVVDDSQLPKDRFSAERLKGVDSTLKIQPAKLEDSAVYLCAVRAFASNYEQYFGPGTRLTVT.

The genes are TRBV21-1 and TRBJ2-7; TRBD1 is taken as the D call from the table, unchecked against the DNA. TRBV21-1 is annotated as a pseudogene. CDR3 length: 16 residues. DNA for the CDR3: TGTGCCAGCAGCACCCCCGGGACAGGCAGCTCCTACGAGCAGTACTTC. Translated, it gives CASSTPGTGSSYEQYF.

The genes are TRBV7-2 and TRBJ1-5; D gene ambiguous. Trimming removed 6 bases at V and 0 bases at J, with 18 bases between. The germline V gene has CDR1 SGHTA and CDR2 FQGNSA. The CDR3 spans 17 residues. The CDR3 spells CASRDTPDLYSNQPQHF. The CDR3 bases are TGTGCCAGCAGAGATACCCCCGACTTATATAGCAATCAGCCCCAGCATTTT.

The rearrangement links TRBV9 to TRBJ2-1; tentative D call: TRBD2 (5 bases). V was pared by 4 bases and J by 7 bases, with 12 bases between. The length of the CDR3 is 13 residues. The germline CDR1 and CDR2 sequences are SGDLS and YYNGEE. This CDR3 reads CASSPMQRNEQFF. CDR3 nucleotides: TGTGCCAGCAGCCCAATGCAGCGGAATGAGCAGTTCTTC. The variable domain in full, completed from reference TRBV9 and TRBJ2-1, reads DSGVTQTPKHLITATGQRVTLRCSPRSGDLSVYWYQQSLDQGLQFLIQYYNGEERAKGNILERFSAQQFPDLHSELNLSSLELGDSALYFCASSPMQRNEQFFGPGTRLTVL.

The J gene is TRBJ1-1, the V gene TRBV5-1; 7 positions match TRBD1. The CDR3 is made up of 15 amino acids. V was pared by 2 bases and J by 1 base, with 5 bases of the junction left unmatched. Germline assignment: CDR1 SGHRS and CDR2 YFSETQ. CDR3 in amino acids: CASSFLGGANTEAFF. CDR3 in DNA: TGCGCCAGCAGCTTTTTAGGGGGCGCGAACACTGAAGCTTTCTTT.

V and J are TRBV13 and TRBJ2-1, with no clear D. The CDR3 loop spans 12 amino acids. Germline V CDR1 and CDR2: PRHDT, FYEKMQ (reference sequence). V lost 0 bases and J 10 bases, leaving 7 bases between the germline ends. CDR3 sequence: CASSLGGLEQFF. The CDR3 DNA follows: TGTGCCAGCAGCTTAGGAGGGCTAGAGCAGTTCTTC.

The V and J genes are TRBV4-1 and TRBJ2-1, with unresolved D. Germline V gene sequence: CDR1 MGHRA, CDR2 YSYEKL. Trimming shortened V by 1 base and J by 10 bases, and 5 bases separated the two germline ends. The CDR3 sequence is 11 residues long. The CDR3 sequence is CASSQGVEQFF. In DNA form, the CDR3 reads TGCGCCAGCAGCCAAGGAGTCGAGCAGTTCTTC.

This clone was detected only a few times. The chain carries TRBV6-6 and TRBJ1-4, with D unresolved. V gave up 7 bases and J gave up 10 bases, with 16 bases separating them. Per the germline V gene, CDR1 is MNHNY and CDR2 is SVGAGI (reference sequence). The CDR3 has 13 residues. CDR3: CASTFGLSGKLFF. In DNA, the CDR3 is TGTGCCAGCACCTTCGGACTGTCGGGAAAACTGTTTTTT.

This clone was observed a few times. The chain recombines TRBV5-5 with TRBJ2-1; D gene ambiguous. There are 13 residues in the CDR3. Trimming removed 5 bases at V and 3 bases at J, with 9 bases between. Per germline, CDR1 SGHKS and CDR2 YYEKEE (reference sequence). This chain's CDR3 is CASRPDGYNEQFF. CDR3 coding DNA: TGTGCCAGCAGACCCGATGGCTACAATGAGCAGTTCTTC.

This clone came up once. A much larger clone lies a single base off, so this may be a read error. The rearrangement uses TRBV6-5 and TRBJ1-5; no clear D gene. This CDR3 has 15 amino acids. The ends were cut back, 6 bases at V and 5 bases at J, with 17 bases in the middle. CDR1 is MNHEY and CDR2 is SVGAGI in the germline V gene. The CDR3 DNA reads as TGTGCCAGCAGCCCGTTCGGAGGAAGCTATCAGCCCCAGCATTTT. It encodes CASSPFGGSYQPQHF.

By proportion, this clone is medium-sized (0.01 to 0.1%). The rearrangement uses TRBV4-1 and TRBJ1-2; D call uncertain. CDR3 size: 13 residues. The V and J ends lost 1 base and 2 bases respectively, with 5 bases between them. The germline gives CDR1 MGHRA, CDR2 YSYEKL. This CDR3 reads CASSQVGNYGYTF. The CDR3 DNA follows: TGCGCCAGCAGCCAAGTGGGGAACTATGGCTACACCTTC.

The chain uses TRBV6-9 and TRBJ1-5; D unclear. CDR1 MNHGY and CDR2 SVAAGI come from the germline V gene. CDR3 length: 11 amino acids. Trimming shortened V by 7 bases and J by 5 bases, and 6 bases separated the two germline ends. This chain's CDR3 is CASNDDQPQHF. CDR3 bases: TGTGCCAGCAACGACGATCAGCCCCAGCATTTT.

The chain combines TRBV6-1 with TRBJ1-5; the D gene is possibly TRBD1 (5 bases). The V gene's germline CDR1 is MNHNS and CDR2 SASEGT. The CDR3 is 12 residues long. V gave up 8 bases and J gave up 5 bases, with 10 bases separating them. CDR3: CASAWGYQPQHF. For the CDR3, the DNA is TGTGCCAGCGCGTGGGGGTATCAGCCCCAGCATTTT.

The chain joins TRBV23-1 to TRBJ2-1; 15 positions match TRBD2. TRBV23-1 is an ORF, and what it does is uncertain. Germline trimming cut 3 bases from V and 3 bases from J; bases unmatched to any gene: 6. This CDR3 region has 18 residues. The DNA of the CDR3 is TGCGCCAGCAGTCATCGGACTAGCGGGAGGGCCCGCTACAATGAGCAGTTCTTC. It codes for CASSHRTSGRARYNEQFF.

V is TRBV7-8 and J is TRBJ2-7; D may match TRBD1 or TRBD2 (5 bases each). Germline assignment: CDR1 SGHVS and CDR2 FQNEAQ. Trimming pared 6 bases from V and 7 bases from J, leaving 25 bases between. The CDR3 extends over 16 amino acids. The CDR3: CASSEPGPHFVREQYF. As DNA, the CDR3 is TGTGCCAGCAGTGAACCGGGACCCCATTTCGTAAGGGAGCAGTACTTC.

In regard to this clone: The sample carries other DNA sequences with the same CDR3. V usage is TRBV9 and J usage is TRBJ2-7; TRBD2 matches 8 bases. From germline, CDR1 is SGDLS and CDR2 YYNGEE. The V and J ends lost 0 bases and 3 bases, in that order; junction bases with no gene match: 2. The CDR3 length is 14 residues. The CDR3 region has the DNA TGTGCCAGCAGCGTAGGTCTAGCGGGCTACGAGCAGTACTTC. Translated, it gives CASSVGLAGYEQYF.

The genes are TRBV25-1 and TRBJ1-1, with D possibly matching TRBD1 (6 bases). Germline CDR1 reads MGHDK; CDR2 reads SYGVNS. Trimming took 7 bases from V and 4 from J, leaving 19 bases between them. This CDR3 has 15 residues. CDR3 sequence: CASKDPRDKSTEAFF. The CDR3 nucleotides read TGTGCCAGCAAAGACCCTCGGGACAAAAGCACTGAAGCTTTCTTT.

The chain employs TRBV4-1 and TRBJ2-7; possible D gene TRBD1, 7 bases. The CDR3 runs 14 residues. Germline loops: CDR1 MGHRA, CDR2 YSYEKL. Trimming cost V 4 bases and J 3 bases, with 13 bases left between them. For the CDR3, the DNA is TGCGCCAGCAGCCCGGGGGCAGGGGGCTACGAGCAGTACTTC. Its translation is CASSPGAGGYEQYF.